Listed below are T cell receptor beta chains from one sample, sequenced in a study of T cell responses to AZD1222 COVID-19 vaccine. Some clones are missing from TCRdb's copy, which holds only in-frame ones; the method was immunoSEQ multiplex PCR. The sample carries roughly 96,000 clones, roughly 90% recorded once. This specimen consisted of peripheral blood, obtained 28 days after the second AZD1222 dose. The source is an adult who received the AZD1222 COVID-19 vaccine. Each CDR3 is given with its conserved first and last residue. Each record gives: D gene, CDR3 length, J gene, clone size, V gene, CDR3 protein, CDR3 DNA. A D gene is named only where the DNA matches it firmly. Size tells how often a clone was seen (once, few, many) or the class of an expanded clone, and some rows leave it out.

TRBD1 14 TRBJ1-6 NA TRBV11-3 CASSKDRGDSPLHF TGTGCCAGCAGCAAGGACAGGGGAGATTCACCCCTCCACTTT
NA 18 TRBJ2-6 NA TRBV19 CASSPTLGVDSGANVLTF TGTGCCAGTAGTCCGACCTTGGGGGTGGACTCTGGGGCCAACGTCCTGACTTTC
NA 13 TRBJ1-2 NA TRBV19 CASSIGPTYGYTF TGTGCCAGTAGTATTGGACCTACTTATGGCTACACCTTC
TRBD1 12 TRBJ2-1 NA TRBV30 CAWSVQGDEQFF TGTGCCTGGAGTGTACAGGGGGATGAGCAGTTCTTC
NA 13 TRBJ1-5 NA TRBV7-5 CARSFHSNQPQHF TGTGCCAGAAGCTTTCATAGCAATCAGCCCCAGCATTTT
NA 13 TRBJ1-2 NA TRBV24-1 CATSADSFYGYTF TGTGCCACCAGTGCTGATTCATTCTATGGCTACACCTTC
NA 15 TRBJ1-1 NA TRBV2 CASNRGARRNTEAFF TGTGCCAGCAACCGGGGGGCGCGGAGGAACACTGAAGCTTTCTTT
NA 10 TRBJ2-3 NA TRBV2 CAGGADTQYF TGCGCCGGGGGCGCAGATACGCAGTATTTT
NA 15 TRBJ2-7 NA TRBV30 CAWSVQAGAPYEQYF TGTGCCTGGAGTGTACAGGCAGGGGCGCCCTACGAGCAGTACTTC
NA 15 TRBJ1-1 NA TRBV7-2 CASSLTLRDGREAFF TGTGCCAGCAGCTTAACTCTCCGGGACGGTCGAGAAGCTTTCTTT
TRBD1 13 TRBJ1-5 NA TRBV30 CAWSGQGYQPQHF TGTGCCTGGAGTGGACAGGGGTATCAGCCCCAGCATTTT
TRBD1 12 TRBJ1-1 NA TRBV11-2 CASNNRGWEAFF TGTGCCAGCAACAACAGGGGCTGGGAGGCTTTCTTT
TRBD2 15 TRBJ2-7 NA TRBV5-1 CASSLNGGGIHEQYF TGCGCCAGCAGCTTGAATGGGGGAGGGATCCACGAGCAGTACTTC
NA 13 TRBJ2-7 NA TRBV9 CASSVVAKGEQYF TGTGCCAGCAGCGTAGTGGCTAAAGGCGAGCAGTACTTC
NA 16 TRBJ1-1 NA TRBV19 CASSTYLTAGSTEAFF TGTGCCAGTAGTACCTATTTAACCGCAGGGAGCACTGAAGCTTTCTTT
NA 14 TRBJ1-3 once TRBV30 CAWSLRGSGNTIYF TGTGCCTGGAGTCTCCGGGGCTCTGGAAACACCATATATTTT
NA 16 TRBJ2-6 NA TRBV2 CASSDGGYYGANVLTF TGTGCCAGCAGTGATGGGGGTTACTATGGGGCCAACGTCCTGACTTTC
NA 13 TRBJ1-1 NA TRBV6-5 CASSSPRGADAFF TGTGCCAGCAGTTCACCCAGGGGAGCGGACGCTTTCTTT
NA 13 TRBJ2-5 NA TRBV11-2 CASSSQEAQTQYF TGTGCCAGCAGCTCCCAGGAGGCGCAGACCCAGTACTTC
TRBD2 15 TRBJ2-1 NA TRBV19 CASSMGLAGYNEQFF TGTGCCAGTAGTATGGGACTAGCGGGCTACAATGAGCAGTTCTTC
TRBD1 19 TRBJ1-2 NA TRBV28 CASSLSPMDRAKGYYGYTF TGTGCCAGCAGTTTATCCCCCATGGACAGGGCCAAGGGTTACTATGGCTACACCTTC
NA 10 TRBJ1-1 NA TRBV7-9 CATVREGAFF TGTGCCACGGTTCGTGAAGGAGCTTTCTTT
TRBD1 16 TRBJ2-1 NA TRBV6-2/TRBV6-3 CASSWGGQGIYNEQFF TGTGCCAGCAGTTGGGGGGGACAGGGGATCTACAATGAGCAGTTCTTC
TRBD1 14 TRBJ1-2 NA TRBV6-2/TRBV6-3 CASSSIDRVHGYTF TGTGCCAGCAGCTCCATAGACAGGGTCCATGGCTACACCTTC
NA 16 TRBJ2-1 NA TRBV29-1 CSVGLLMVGGYNEQFF TGCAGCGTTGGATTGCTTATGGTTGGAGGATACAATGAGCAGTTCTTC
TRBD1 15 TRBJ1-4 NA TRBV7-2 CASSLRQGGNEKLFF TGTGCCAGCAGCTTAAGACAGGGGGGGAATGAAAAACTGTTTTTT
NA 15 TRBJ2-5 NA TRBV21-1 CASSPSGGPYETQYF TGTGCCAGCAGCCCTAGCGGGGGCCCGTATGAGACCCAGTACTTC
NA 21 TRBJ1-5 NA TRBV23-1 CASSQSCPTAYHGLSNQPQHF TGCGCCAGCAGTCAATCGTGCCCCACGGCTTATCATGGTTTAAGCAATCAGCCCCAGCATTTT
TRBD1 15 TRBJ2-1 NA TRBV30 CAWSVLAGGPNEQFF TGTGCCTGGAGTGTACTGGCAGGGGGACCCAATGAGCAGTTCTTC
NA 16 TRBJ2-7 NA TRBV9 CASSRQARGAAYEQYF TGTGCCAGCAGTCGGCAGGCTAGGGGGGCGGCCTACGAGCAGTACTTC
NA 15 TRBJ2-2 NA TRBV6-5 CASKTGPTNTGELFF TGTGCCAGCAAAACGGGGCCAACGAACACCGGGGAGCTGTTTTTT
NA 15 TRBJ2-5 NA TRBV12-2 CASRLAGGFQETQYF TGTGCAAGTCGCTTAGCGGGGGGGTTCCAAGAGACCCAGTACTTC